This TCR beta chain is from a study of blood T cell repertoires in COVID-19. Germline lookup yields CDR1 SGHRS and CDR2 YFSETQ. This CDR3 has 16 residues. V gave up 4 bases and J gave up 3 bases, with 19 bases separating them. The method was immunoSEQ multiplex PCR; TCRdb's version includes in-frame clones alone and lacks a portion of them. Of some 150,000 clones listed, roughly four fifths were seen once; the top ten hold 4%. The clonotype was recovered from a woman aged 55 to 70 with acute or convalescent COVID-19. The V call is TRBV5-1, the J call TRBJ1-1; a weak D match, TRBD1 (5 bases). Source material: peripheral blood. DNA of the CDR3: TGCGCCAGCAGCCCTAAGGAGGGGACTTTGTACACTGAAGCTTTCTTT. This encodes CASSPKEGTLYTEAFF.